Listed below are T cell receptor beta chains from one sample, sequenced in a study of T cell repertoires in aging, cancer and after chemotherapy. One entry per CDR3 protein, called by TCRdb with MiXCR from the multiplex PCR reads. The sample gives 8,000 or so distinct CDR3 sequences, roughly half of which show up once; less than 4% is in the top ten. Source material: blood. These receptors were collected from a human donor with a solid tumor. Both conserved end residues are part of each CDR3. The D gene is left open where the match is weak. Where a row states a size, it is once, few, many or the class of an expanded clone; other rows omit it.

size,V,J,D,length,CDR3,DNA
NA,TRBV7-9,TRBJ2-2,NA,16,CASSPFSGGGIGELFF,TGTGCCAGCAGCCCTTTTTCCGGGGGCGGGATCGGGGAGCTGTTTTTT
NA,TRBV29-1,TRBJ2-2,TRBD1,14,CSFEDPQGTGELFF,TGCAGCTTTGAAGATCCACAGGGGACCGGGGAGCTGTTTTTT
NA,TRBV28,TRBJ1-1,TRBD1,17,CASRPAGGRYRNTEAFF,TGTGCCAGCAGACCGGCAGGGGGGAGGTATCGGAACACTGAAGCTTTCTTT
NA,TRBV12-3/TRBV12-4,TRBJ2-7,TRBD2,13,CASTGLAGGEQYF,TGTGCCAGTACGGGACTAGCGGGAGGCGAGCAGTACTTC
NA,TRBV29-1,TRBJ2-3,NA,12,CSVEVGADTQYF,TGCAGCGTTGAGGTGGGTGCAGATACGCAGTATTTT
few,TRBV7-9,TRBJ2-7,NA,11,CAIKASYEQYF,TGTGCCATCAAAGCCTCCTACGAGCAGTACTTC
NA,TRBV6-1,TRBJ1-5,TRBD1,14,CASRFDRGHQPQHF,TGTGCCAGCAGGTTTGACAGGGGACATCAGCCCCAGCATTTT
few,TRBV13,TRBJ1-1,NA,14,CASSNPGLDAEAFF,TGTGCCAGCAGCAACCCGGGCCTAGATGCTGAAGCTTTCTTT
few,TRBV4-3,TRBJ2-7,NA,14,CASSQEEAGYEQYF,TGCGCCAGCAGCCAAGAAGAGGCTGGCTACGAGCAGTACTTC
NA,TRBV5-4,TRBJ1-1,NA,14,CASRMQAGGTEAFF,TGTGCCTCCAGGATGCAGGCTGGGGGAACTGAAGCTTTCTTT
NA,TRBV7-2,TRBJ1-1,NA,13,CASSFRVQTEAFF,TGTGCCAGCAGCTTCCGGGTGCAAACTGAAGCTTTCTTT
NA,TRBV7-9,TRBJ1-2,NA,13,CASSLVGLRGYTF,TGTGCCAGCAGCTTAGTGGGCCTTCGAGGCTACACCTTC
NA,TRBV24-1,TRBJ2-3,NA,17,CATSAREPPKHTDTQYF,TGTGCCACCAGTGCCCGGGAGCCGCCGAAGCACACAGATACGCAGTATTTT
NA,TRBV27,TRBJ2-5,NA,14,CASSPSSPQETQYF,TGTGCCAGCAGTCCCTCTTCCCCCCAAGAGACCCAGTACTTC
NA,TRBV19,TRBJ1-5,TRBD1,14,CASTPGQGYQPQHF,TGTGCCAGTACACCGGGACAGGGATATCAGCCCCAGCATTTT
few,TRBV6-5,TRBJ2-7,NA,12,CAAWGKGYEQYF,TGTGCCGCTTGGGGGAAGGGCTACGAGCAGTACTTC
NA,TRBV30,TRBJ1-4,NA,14,CAWSVPTWGEKLFF,TGTGCCTGGAGTGTACCCACCTGGGGTGAAAAACTGTTTTTT
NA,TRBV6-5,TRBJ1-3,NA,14,CASSYSAVRGPIYF,TGTGCCAGCAGTTACTCGGCAGTCCGAGGGCCCATATATTTT
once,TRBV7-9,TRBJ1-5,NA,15,CASSPQGFSNQPQHF,TGTGCCAGCAGCCCACAGGGTTTTAGCAATCAGCCCCAGCATTTT
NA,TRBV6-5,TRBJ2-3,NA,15,CASNHNSGSTDTQYF,TGTGCCAGCAATCACAATTCCGGAAGCACAGATACGCAGTATTTT
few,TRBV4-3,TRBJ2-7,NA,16,CASSQVLGASSYEQYF,TGCGCCAGCAGCCAAGTTTTGGGGGCCAGCTCCTACGAGCAGTACTTC
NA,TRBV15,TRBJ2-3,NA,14,CATQDHGDTDTQYF,TGTGCCACCCAGGACCACGGGGACACAGATACGCAGTATTTT
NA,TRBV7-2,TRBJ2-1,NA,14,CASSLGQSYNEQFF,TGTGCCAGCAGCTTAGGACAGTCATACAATGAGCAGTTCTTC